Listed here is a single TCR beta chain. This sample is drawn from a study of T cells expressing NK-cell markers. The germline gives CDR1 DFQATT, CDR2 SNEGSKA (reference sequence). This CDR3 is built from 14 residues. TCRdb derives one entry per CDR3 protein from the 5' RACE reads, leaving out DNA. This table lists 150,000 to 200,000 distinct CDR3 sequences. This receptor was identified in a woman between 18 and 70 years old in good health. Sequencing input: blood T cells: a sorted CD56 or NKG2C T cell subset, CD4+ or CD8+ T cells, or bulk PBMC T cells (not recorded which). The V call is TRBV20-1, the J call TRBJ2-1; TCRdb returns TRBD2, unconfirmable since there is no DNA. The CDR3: CSVQDAALGNEQFF.